The rows below give T cell receptor beta chains drawn from one sample of a study of T-cell memory formation after mild COVID-19. TCRdb re-derived calls from the 5' RACE reads in MiXCR, one entry per CDR3 protein. The sample contains 250,000 to 300,000 distinct CDR3 sequences, roughly 16% of which appear only once. The sequencing sample was made of PBMCs or a T cell subset sorted from them (not recorded which). These receptors were obtained from a young man who had mild COVID-19 (a few samples of this study predate the infection). Cell type and time point are not known. The CDR3 runs from the conserved cysteine through the conserved F or W. The order of the fields is V gene, D gene, clone size, J gene, CDR3 protein, CDR3 DNA. The D gene is left open where the match is weak. Size is stated for part of the rows, as once, few or many counts, or as a class when the clone is expanded.

v_gene: TRBV27; d_gene: -; abundance: few; j_gene: TRBJ2-7; CDR3aa: CASGIGRVEQYF; CDR3nt: TGTGCCAGCGGCATTGGAAGGGTTGAGCAGTACTTC
v_gene: TRBV6-5; d_gene: -; abundance: -; j_gene: TRBJ1-2; CDR3aa: CASSYRRRGAASYGYTF; CDR3nt: TGTGCCAGCAGTTACCGACGAAGGGGGGCGGCCAGCTATGGCTACACCTTC
v_gene: TRBV30; d_gene: -; abundance: -; j_gene: TRBJ1-4; CDR3aa: CAWSYYHEKLFF; CDR3nt: TGTGCCTGGAGTTACTATCATGAAAAACTGTTTTTT
v_gene: TRBV6-6; d_gene: -; abundance: -; j_gene: TRBJ2-3; CDR3aa: CASSYRVTGGTSTDTQYF; CDR3nt: TGTGCCAGCAGTTACCGTGTTACGGGCGGGACTAGCACAGATACGCAGTATTTT
v_gene: TRBV29-1; d_gene: TRBD1; abundance: -; j_gene: TRBJ1-2; CDR3aa: CSVEDHRGVDGYTF; CDR3nt: TGCAGCGTTGAAGATCACAGGGGTGTGGATGGCTACACCTTC
v_gene: TRBV6-1; d_gene: TRBD1; abundance: few; j_gene: TRBJ1-2; CDR3aa: CASSESGQGARGYTF; CDR3nt: TGTGCCAGCAGTGAAAGCGGACAGGGGGCGCGTGGCTACACCTTC
v_gene: TRBV7-9; d_gene: -; abundance: few; j_gene: TRBJ1-4; CDR3aa: CASSWVAPNEKLFF; CDR3nt: TGTGCCAGCAGCTGGGTTGCACCTAATGAAAAACTGTTTTTT
v_gene: TRBV30; d_gene: -; abundance: -; j_gene: TRBJ2-6; CDR3aa: CACDPSSGANVLTF; CDR3nt: TGTGCCTGCGACCCGAGCTCTGGGGCCAACGTCCTGACTTTC
v_gene: TRBV11-3; d_gene: TRBD2; abundance: few; j_gene: TRBJ2-7; CDR3aa: CASSLVLAGQREQYF; CDR3nt: TGTGCCAGCAGCTTAGTCCTAGCGGGGCAAAGAGAGCAGTACTTC
v_gene: TRBV15; d_gene: -; abundance: few; j_gene: TRBJ1-1; CDR3aa: CATVPTGGPNTEAFF; CDR3nt: TGTGCCACCGTCCCCACGGGGGGGCCGAACACTGAAGCTTTCTTT
v_gene: TRBV6-5; d_gene: TRBD2; abundance: -; j_gene: TRBJ2-3; CDR3aa: CASSPLAGIADTQYF; CDR3nt: TGTGCCAGCAGCCCGCTAGCGGGGATCGCAGATACGCAGTATTTT
v_gene: TRBV4-1; d_gene: -; abundance: once; j_gene: TRBJ1-1; CDR3aa: CASSPRRGDTEAFF; CDR3nt: TGCGCCAGCAGCCCCCGGAGGGGAGACACTGAAGCTTTCTTT
v_gene: TRBV7-9; d_gene: -; abundance: -; j_gene: TRBJ2-7; CDR3aa: CASSFGREALGDEQYF; CDR3nt: TGTGCCAGCAGCTTCGGACGGGAAGCTCTCGGCGACGAGCAGTACTTC
v_gene: TRBV6-5; d_gene: TRBD1; abundance: -; j_gene: TRBJ2-2; CDR3aa: CASSVDRGHGELFF; CDR3nt: TGTGCCAGCAGTGTCGACAGGGGTCACGGGGAGCTGTTTTTT
v_gene: TRBV7-2; d_gene: -; abundance: -; j_gene: TRBJ2-3; CDR3aa: CASTLRGGGVDTQYF; CDR3nt: TGTGCCAGCACCCTTCGTGGGGGCGGGGTAGATACGCAGTATTTT
v_gene: TRBV4-1; d_gene: TRBD1; abundance: few; j_gene: TRBJ1-5; CDR3aa: CASSHPTGGGSNQPQHF; CDR3nt: TGCGCCAGCAGCCACCCGACAGGGGGTGGGAGCAATCAGCCCCAGCATTTT
v_gene: TRBV6-5; d_gene: -; abundance: many; j_gene: TRBJ2-2; CDR3aa: CASSYFNTGELFF; CDR3nt: TGTGCCAGCAGTTACTTTAACACCGGGGAGCTGTTTTTT
v_gene: TRBV5-1; d_gene: -; abundance: -; j_gene: TRBJ1-2; CDR3aa: CASSLAAGSNYGYTF; CDR3nt: TGCGCCAGCAGCTTGGCCGCTGGATCTAACTATGGCTACACCTTC
v_gene: TRBV20-1; d_gene: TRBD2; abundance: few; j_gene: TRBJ2-7; CDR3aa: CSAGEASGGYEQYF; CDR3nt: TGCAGTGCCGGTGAGGCTAGCGGGGGGTACGAGCAGTACTTC
v_gene: TRBV23-1; d_gene: -; abundance: few; j_gene: TRBJ1-1; CDR3aa: CASSPRTVGTEAFF; CDR3nt: TGCGCCAGCAGTCCCCGAACAGTGGGCACTGAAGCTTTCTTT
v_gene: TRBV5-1; d_gene: -; abundance: -; j_gene: TRBJ2-7; CDR3aa: CASSPGVTEQYF; CDR3nt: TGCGCCAGCAGCCCCGGAGTTACCGAGCAGTACTTC
v_gene: TRBV5-6; d_gene: TRBD1; abundance: few; j_gene: TRBJ1-2; CDR3aa: CASERGPGQALYGYTF; CDR3nt: TGTGCCAGCGAACGTGGACCGGGACAGGCCCTCTATGGCTACACCTTC
v_gene: TRBV20-1; d_gene: TRBD2; abundance: -; j_gene: TRBJ2-7; CDR3aa: CSAAYPLAGGSYEQYF; CDR3nt: TGCAGTGCTGCCTACCCCCTAGCGGGGGGCTCCTACGAGCAGTACTTC
v_gene: TRBV5-5; d_gene: TRBD2; abundance: few; j_gene: TRBJ2-5; CDR3aa: CASSATSGPQETQYF; CDR3nt: TGTGCCAGCAGCGCCACTAGCGGGCCACAAGAGACCCAGTACTTC
v_gene: TRBV5-1; d_gene: -; abundance: many; j_gene: TRBJ1-6; CDR3aa: CASSPDAGRYSPLHF; CDR3nt: TGCGCCAGCAGCCCGGACGCAGGGAGGTATTCACCCCTCCACTTT
v_gene: TRBV7-2; d_gene: -; abundance: -; j_gene: TRBJ2-3; CDR3aa: CASSSGPPGDTQYF; CDR3nt: TGTGCCAGCAGCTCGGGACCCCCGGGAGATACGCAGTATTTT
v_gene: TRBV14; d_gene: -; abundance: few; j_gene: TRBJ2-2; CDR3aa: CASSQVGGQNTGELFF; CDR3nt: TGTGCCAGCAGCCAAGTCGGGGGACAGAACACCGGGGAGCTGTTTTTT
v_gene: TRBV24-1; d_gene: -; abundance: few; j_gene: TRBJ2-1; CDR3aa: CATSDLHGVRDEQFF; CDR3nt: TGTGCCACCAGTGATTTGCACGGGGTTAGGGATGAGCAGTTCTTC
v_gene: TRBV27; d_gene: TRBD1; abundance: -; j_gene: TRBJ1-6; CDR3aa: CASSFKGAGGSPLHF; CDR3nt: TGTGCCAGCAGTTTTAAGGGGGCAGGGGGGTCACCCCTCCACTTT
v_gene: TRBV4-3; d_gene: -; abundance: -; j_gene: TRBJ1-6; CDR3aa: CASSQDGSGKYSPLHF; CDR3nt: TGCGCCAGCAGCCAAGATGGGTCAGGGAAGTATTCACCCCTCCACTTT
v_gene: TRBV5-1; d_gene: TRBD1; abundance: many; j_gene: TRBJ2-5; CDR3aa: CASSLATDRGETQYF; CDR3nt: TGCGCCAGCAGCTTGGCCACGGACAGGGGTGAGACCCAGTACTTC
v_gene: TRBV5-6; d_gene: TRBD1; abundance: -; j_gene: TRBJ1-4; CDR3aa: CASSLGRGPNEKLFF; CDR3nt: TGTGCCAGCAGCTTGGGCAGGGGGCCTAATGAAAAACTGTTTTTT
v_gene: TRBV24-1; d_gene: -; abundance: -; j_gene: TRBJ2-1; CDR3aa: CATSGLGIDNEQFF; CDR3nt: TGTGCCACCAGTGGTTTGGGGATAGACAATGAGCAGTTCTTC
v_gene: TRBV7-2; d_gene: -; abundance: many; j_gene: TRBJ2-3; CDR3aa: CASSFTGYTDTQYF; CDR3nt: TGTGCCAGCAGCTTTACAGGGTACACAGATACGCAGTATTTT
v_gene: TRBV6-1; d_gene: -; abundance: few; j_gene: TRBJ2-5; CDR3aa: CASEGGEYQETQYF; CDR3nt: TGTGCCAGCGAGGGGGGCGAGTACCAAGAGACCCAGTACTTC
v_gene: TRBV7-2; d_gene: -; abundance: -; j_gene: TRBJ2-7; CDR3aa: CASSLDSGVISYEQYF; CDR3nt: TGTGCCAGCAGCTTAGACTCGGGGGTCATCTCCTACGAGCAGTACTTC
v_gene: TRBV7-9; d_gene: TRBD1; abundance: -; j_gene: TRBJ2-7; CDR3aa: CASSSRTGRYEQYF; CDR3nt: TGTGCCAGCAGCTCCCGGACAGGACGCTACGAGCAGTACTTC
v_gene: TRBV7-3; d_gene: -; abundance: few; j_gene: TRBJ1-1; CDR3aa: CASSEDGYTEAFF; CDR3nt: TGTGCCAGCAGCGAGGACGGATACACTGAAGCTTTCTTT
v_gene: TRBV10-3; d_gene: TRBD2; abundance: many; j_gene: TRBJ2-1; CDR3aa: CAISEPGGSLNEQFF; CDR3nt: TGTGCCATCAGTGAGCCGGGGGGGTCCCTCAATGAGCAGTTCTTC
v_gene: TRBV29-1; d_gene: TRBD1; abundance: once; j_gene: TRBJ2-3; CDR3aa: CSVEGQGSDTQYF; CDR3nt: TGCAGCGTTGAGGGACAGGGTTCAGATACGCAGTATTTT
v_gene: TRBV24-1; d_gene: -; abundance: few; j_gene: TRBJ2-5; CDR3aa: CATRVVWERGAETQYF; CDR3nt: TGTGCCACCAGAGTAGTTTGGGAAAGGGGGGCGGAGACCCAGTACTTC
v_gene: TRBV4-1; d_gene: TRBD2; abundance: many; j_gene: TRBJ2-3; CDR3aa: CASSPGTTYTDTQYF; CDR3nt: TGCGCCAGCAGCCCAGGGACTACATACACAGATACGCAGTATTTT
v_gene: TRBV7-2; d_gene: TRBD2; abundance: few; j_gene: TRBJ2-3; CDR3aa: CASSLGTSGGLTDTQYF; CDR3nt: TGTGCCAGCAGCTTAGGTACTAGCGGGGGTCTCACAGATACGCAGTATTTT
v_gene: TRBV5-1; d_gene: -; abundance: -; j_gene: TRBJ1-5; CDR3aa: CASSYRERGNQPQHF; CDR3nt: TGCGCCAGCAGCTACCGGGAAAGGGGGAATCAGCCCCAGCATTTT
v_gene: TRBV7-9; d_gene: -; abundance: few; j_gene: TRBJ1-1; CDR3aa: CASSPTGSRTEAFF; CDR3nt: TGTGCCAGCAGCCCAACAGGGTCTCGGACTGAAGCTTTCTTT
v_gene: TRBV7-9; d_gene: TRBD1; abundance: -; j_gene: TRBJ1-1; CDR3aa: CASTQEAPTGDTEAFF; CDR3nt: TGTGCCAGCACCCAAGAGGCCCCCACAGGGGACACTGAAGCTTTCTTT
v_gene: TRBV7-2; d_gene: TRBD1; abundance: few; j_gene: TRBJ1-1; CDR3aa: CASSRDRDVVFF; CDR3nt: TGTGCCAGCAGCCGCGACAGGGACGTGGTGTTCTTT
v_gene: TRBV5-1; d_gene: TRBD2; abundance: many; j_gene: TRBJ2-1; CDR3aa: CASSLTPSGGDNEQFF; CDR3nt: TGCGCCAGCAGCTTGACCCCCAGCGGGGGGGACAATGAGCAGTTCTTC